This TCR beta chain was obtained from a study of T cell changes during pregnancy in multiple sclerosis. Sequenced by immunoSEQ multiplex PCR; TCRdb stores in-frame clones only, minus some. Of 70,000 to 100,000 clones listed, around 93% are singletons. The V end lost 4 bases, the J end lost 8 bases, and 15 bases lay between the germline ends. The germline CDR1 and CDR2 sequences are SGHRS and YFSETQ. This CDR3 has 14 residues. The chain joins TRBV5-1 to TRBJ1-4; D is possibly TRBD1 (5 bases). The receptor comes from a female donor with multiple sclerosis, enrolled in a pregnancy study. Source: peripheral blood, taken in the first trimester of pregnancy. CDR3 protein: CASSLGGDAEKLFF. Written as DNA, the CDR3 is TGCGCCAGCAGCCTGGGGGGAGATGCCGAAAAACTGTTTTTT.